This T cell receptor beta chain emerged from a study of T cells in Graves' hyperthyroidism and ophthalmopathy (dated by TCRdb to about 2019). Regarding the research as a whole: Peripheral blood was sampled at the time of initial diagnosis, prior to any treatment. To identify distinguishing TCR V-J signatures, a discovery cohort of 100 patients was used, comprising 40 to 45 with Graves' ophthalmopathy and about 59 with stable Graves' hyperthyroidism. Prospective prediction of ophthalmopathy was tested in an independent validation cohort of some 20 hyperthyroidism patients and some 17 patients who later progressed to ophthalmopathy. The 85 to 100 discovery patients were divided at random into training and test sets in a 7:3 ratio. Thyroid tissue and blood T-cell repertoires from about six Graves' hyperthyroidism patients were also compared in the study. After sampling, hyperthyroidism patients received methimazole starting at 30 mg daily, and ophthalmopathy patients received high-dose intravenous methylprednisolone. The paper describes TCR Vbeta CDR3 sequencing of around 130 peripheral blood samples, made up of roughly 40 ophthalmopathy patients, around 78 hyperthyroidism patients and 17 progressor patients.

This clonotype appeared many times. The clone's antigen remains unknown. Base qualities were left out, and no much larger clone turns up one base away. Stable Graves' hyperthyroidism was defined as the absence of progression to ophthalmopathy over 18 months of follow-up. Hyperthyroidism patients were newly diagnosed, had a disease duration of under 2 months, and were aged 18 to 65 years. The study excluded patients with uncontrolled infections, other autoimmune diseases, pregnancy or lactation. Diagnoses relied on clinical symptoms, serum thyroxine and TRAb, thyroid ultrasound and orbital computed tomography. Ficoll-Paque density gradient centrifugation was used to isolate PBMCs from around 10 ml of fresh peripheral blood. Trizol reagent was used to extract total RNA, and RNA quality was then checked on an Agilent 2100 Bioanalyzer. The germline V gene provides CDR1 MDHEN and CDR2 SYDVKM. V lost 6 bases and J lost 8 bases, and the count of bases not matched to a germline gene is 9. The CDR3 runs 14 residues from the cysteine to the phenylalanine. Only the CDR3 DNA is retained, 42 bases long and in frame from the first base.

What the research found in general, with its limitations: Most expanded thyroid clonotypes (frequency above 0.001) were also detected in blood, a finding suggesting that blood repertoires may reflect thyroid immune responses. In validation, progression to ophthalmopathy was predicted by the model with 55% to 71% sensitivity and roughly 76% specificity, a median of approximately 6.5 months before onset. Ophthalmopathy was separated from stable hyperthyroidism by a 13 V-J signature model, with over 85% sensitivity and roughly 81% specificity obtained in cross-validation and 80%/75% obtained in testing. No statistical method was used to fix the sample size in advance, and group allocation was not hidden from the investigators.

The TCR beta CDR3 regions were amplified from the RNA transcripts. The first round of RT-PCR for the TCR CDR3 was performed with the HTBI primer set and the Qiagen OneStep RT-PCR kit. Libraries were constructed in a second round of multiplex PCR, after which size selection and purification were performed. Paired-end sequencing of the libraries was performed with 100 bp reads on an Illumina HiSeq2000. The original pipeline was this. SOAPnuke was used to process the raw data, with reads discarded if the reads contained adapters or uncalled bases, had a mean Phred below 15, or lacked an exact constant-primer or identifier match. COPE v1.2.5 was used to merge high-quality paired reads, and clonotypes were defined as unique nucleotide sequences. MiTCR v1.1 was used to align clonotypes to the IMGT TRBV, TRBD and TRBJ reference segments. Analysis was restricted to V-J combinations with a frequency above 0.0001, which covered about 99% of repertoires. The TCS score was defined as F50 (clonal expansion) divided by E x V (chaos), with BLOSUM62-based TCRdist calculated between CDR3 peptides within each V-J. Welch's t-statistics and random forest reduced 450 to 600 V-J features to roughly 13, which were used in a naive Bayes classifier (R e1071). The public reads were reprocessed in TCRdb via fastp at Q25 and MiXCR, keeping in-frame beta chains. Rows with one shared CDR3 protein collapse into an entry with the most common genes and DNA. TCRdb, not the authors, supplied the V and J calls. The sample table holds about 350,000 distinct CDR3 sequences, of which 14% were seen once. The top ten clonotypes cover 20% to 25% of the sample.

The clonotype comes from a woman aged 25 to 39 with Graves' hyperthyroidism. The material sequenced was blood. The rearrangement joined TRBV28 to TRBJ1-4; TRBD1 matches 7 bases in the middle. The DNA sequence is TGTGCCAGCAGCACTTATGGACAGGCCGAAAAACTGTTTTTT. Translated, it reads CASSTYGQAEKLFF.